This T cell receptor (beta chain) comes out of a study of cytomegalovirus exposure and HLA in healthy donors (dated by TCRdb to 2016 to 2017). Study-wide context: The 650 to 750 repertoires of the first cohort and the 120 validation repertoires were produced on the same platform, according to a later analysis. Besides the first cohort of under 700 subjects, a separate validation cohort made up of 95 to 150 different subjects was used. To predict cytomegalovirus infection status, the study combined high-throughput TCR immunosequencing, statistical association of individual TCRs with disease status, and machine learning. The study was designed to test whether signatures of past pathogen exposure could be identified by cataloging public T cell receptors.

Libraries were made using the immunoSEQ multiplex PCR assay. As for the authors' bioinformatics: A statistical classification framework was built to diagnose cytomegalovirus status from the catalog of TCR beta chain sequences. The source is immuneACCESS, and TCRdb retained only in-frame sequences with V and J called. Part of the clones is not carried over; for the studies checked, unresolved V genes explain less than half of this, and the remainder is unexplained. V, J and clone size were drawn from that table, and D and trimming were deduced from the DNA. The table for this sample lists 180,000 or so clones; approximately 86% of them were counted only once. Roughly 7% of the sample rests with the top ten. The donors belonged to the validation cohort of under 150 subjects, which was separate from the roughly 670-subject first cohort. What the work shows at the level of the full study, not this receptor alone: Subsequent analysis determined that TCRs grouped into clusters in the first cohort also showed a tendency toward co-occurrence across the approximately 110 validation repertoires, and about 93% of cluster scores exceeded 0. Cytomegalovirus status was reported to be diagnosed by the classifier with high specificity and sensitivity in both the original and validation cohorts. Three of the identified cytomegalovirus-associated TCR beta chains were confirmed in vitro to be specific for cytomegalovirus antigens. The authors suggested that the approach could potentially be generalized to other disease states and immunological phenotypes. The study gave a list of roughly 150 TCR beta chains associated with cytomegalovirus. While some public TCRs were present in many individuals, most TCR sequences turned up only very rarely across donors. A later analysis had no HLA typing for the validation cohort, so co-occurrence there was scored across all 110 or so repertoires.

Looking up the germline V gene yields CDR1 SNHLY and CDR2 FYNNEI. V and J lose 1 base and 7 bases, and a span of 2 bases separates them. Taken from cysteine to phenylalanine, the CDR3 has 11 residues. Left in the record is the CDR3 DNA by itself, 33 bases read in frame from the first base. Worth noting for this clone: It lacks a known antigen. No much larger clone exists at a distance of one base, and base qualities are not known.

Rearrangement joined TRBV2 to TRBJ2-1, with no reliable assignment of the D segment. This receptor was obtained from a young man in good health and CMV-seropositive. Input material: PBMCs. The DNA is as follows: TGTGCCAGCAGTGAAGGGAATGAGCAGTTCTTC. Translated, this gives CASSEGNEQFF.